The clone carrying this T cell receptor (beta chain) counts as large (0.1 to 1%). This sample was taken from a study of immune evolution from preneoplasia to lung adenocarcinoma. The CDR3 is made up of 14 amino acids. Per the germline V gene, CDR1 is MNHEY and CDR2 is SVGAGI. V gave up 5 bases and J gave up 2 bases; unmatched junction bases: 2. TCRdb's copy holds only in-frame clones and misses some; the assay was immunoSEQ multiplex PCR. The sample holds some 9,800 clones; 88% are singletons and the top ten take approximately 3%. The source material was FFPE invasive lung adenocarcinoma tissue. The source of this sequence is an older person with invasive lung adenocarcinoma. Some clones in this sample may be carry-over from other donors' samples. This chain joins TRBV6-5 and TRBJ2-7; 11 bases fit TRBD2. The CDR3 reads CASSQLAGAYEQYF. The CDR3 DNA sequence: TGTGCCAGCAGTCAACTAGCGGGGGCCTACGAGCAGTACTTC.